This entry describes one T cell receptor (beta chain). The data stem from a study of cytomegalovirus exposure and HLA in healthy donors. Trimming took 1 base from V and 6 from J; bases not matched to a gene: 3. The CDR3 loop spans 15 amino acids. The germline V gene encodes CDR1 SGHVS and CDR2 FNYEAQ. The PCR had 60 Vbeta and 13 Jbeta primers. Some clones are missing from TCRdb's copy, which holds only in-frame ones; the method was immunoSEQ multiplex PCR. The data hold approximately 120,000 clones, with roughly 76% observed a single time. This TCR derives from a woman between 45 and 60 years old in good health and CMV-seropositive. The sample was PBMCs. The chain employs TRBV7-6 and TRBJ2-2, with 9 bases matching TRBD1. This CDR3 is CASSLGGTGPGELFF. The CDR3 region has the DNA TGTGCCAGCAGCTTAGGAGGGACAGGGCCCGGGGAGCTGTTTTTT.